This T cell receptor beta chain stems from a study of CD8+CD57+ T cells in acquired aplastic anemia (dated by TCRdb to 2017 to 2018). In the study overall: DNA extracted from sorted CD4+ and CD8+ cells had a mean of roughly 3.4 ug, with a range of roughly 0.19 to 27.4 ug. CD8+CD57+ expansion was defined as a frequency above the mean frequency observed in healthy subjects. The research as a whole found: Roughly 30 CD8+ CDR3 sequences were found to be shared between patients and controls, but these sequences appeared to be highly expressed in patients and within the immunodominant clones of the patients. No significant difference in CD8+ Simpson's diversity was found between patients and healthy controls (P=0.060).

This clonotype has more than one count but fewer than ten. Its antigen remains undetermined. With a much larger clone just one base away, this may be a read error. The patients picked for sequencing were ones in whom flow cytometry had shown an expansion of CD8+CD57+ cells. Every patient had severe acquired aplastic anemia, diagnosed using the International Study of Aplastic Anemia and Agranulocytosis and Camitta criteria. At the time blood was sampled, none of the patients had received any therapy. TCR repertoires of sorted CD4+ and CD8+ blood T cells from severe aplastic anemia patients and healthy subjects were deep-sequenced in the study. In the USA, patient enrollment took place under clinicaltrials.gov protocols 00001620, 01623167, 00001397, 00071045, 00081523 and 00961064. Ficoll-Paque density gradient centrifugation was used to isolate peripheral blood mononuclear cells. CD4+ and CD8+ T cells were sorted by FACS or magnetic beads before DNA extraction.

Genomic DNA served as template for TCR beta VDJ combination and CDR3 sequence profiling. An Illumina HiSeq 2000 was used for TCR repertoire sequencing. As for the authors' bioinformatics: Repertoires were assessed using TRBV/TRBJ rearrangement plots, CDR3 size and DJ length profiles, and Simpson's diversity index. Whichever DNA sequence was most abundant in the deep sequencing data was defined as the immunodominant clone. CDR3 amino acid sequences were screened for sharing across subjects and compared with published repertoires and the VDJdb database. Clones were called with MiXCR by TCRdb after fastp trimmed the public reads at Q25, and only in-frame beta chains were retained. Merged by CDR3 protein, the rows form single entries marked with the most common genes and DNA. The authors' filters were not applied to this entry. For this sample there are around 430,000 distinct CDR3 sequences; approximately 32% appear just once. Together, the top ten hold 0.7% to 1% of the sample.

The sequenced sample consisted of sorted CD4+, CD8+, or CD8+CD57+ T cells (not recorded which) from PBMCs. The clonotype comes from a human donor with aplastic anemia.

The sequence in DNA is TGTGCCAGCAGCTTACAAGGGACCAGTTCACCCCTCCACTTT. Its coded protein is CASSLQGTSSPLHF. The chain is encoded by TRBV7-2 joined to TRBJ1-6; D gene: possibly TRBD1, on 5 matching bases. Trimming removed 2 bases from V and 9 bases from J, leaving 11 bases between the germline ends. According to the germline V gene, CDR1 reads SGHTA and CDR2 reads FQGNSA. The CDR3, from cysteine to phenylalanine, totals 14 residues. Only CDR3 DNA remains: 42 bases, in frame from the first base.